The 13 T cell receptor beta chains below come from one sample, sequenced in a study of technical replicates of blood from a handful of donors. The assay was immunoSEQ multiplex PCR, and TCRdb's table has in-frame clones only and misses some. Found here are about 44,000 clones, approximately 96% of them singletons; the top ten hold roughly 0.35%. Sequencing was done on a sample of T cells isolated from PBMCs. Receptors were obtained from a human donor in good health.

The rearrangement uses TRBV2 and TRBJ2-1; D may be TRBD2 (6 bases). Germline V gene lookup returns CDR1 SNHLY and CDR2 FYNNEI. This CDR3 contains 14 residues. V was pared by 2 bases and J by 7 bases, with 12 bases between. CDR3 nucleotides: TGTGCCAGCAGTGAACACGGGAGTGGGAATGAGCAGTTCTTC. Translation gives CASSEHGSGNEQFF.

This chain joins TRBV28 and TRBJ2-7; 8 bases map to TRBD2. The CDR3 has 14 residues. V lost 3 bases, J lost 4 bases, and 5 bases stayed unmatched. CDR1 is MDHEN and CDR2 is SYDVKM in the germline V gene. The CDR3 DNA reads TGTGCCAGCAGTTTCTCACTAGCGGATTACGAGCAGTACTTC. This sequence encodes CASSFSLADYEQYF.

This chain joins TRBV9 and TRBJ1-2, with D tentatively TRBD1 (6 bases). The CDR3 spans 14 residues. Trimming cost V 5 bases and J 4 bases, with 15 bases left between them. CDR1 is SGDLS, CDR2 YYNGEE, per germline. CDR3 sequence: CASSPGGAGYGYTF. In DNA, the CDR3 is TGTGCCAGCAGTCCTGGGGGCGCGGGCTATGGCTACACCTTC. Looking up the rest from reference TRBV9 and TRBJ1-2 gives the full variable domain: DSGVTQTPKHLITATGQRVTLRCSPRSGDLSVYWYQQSLDQGLQFLIQYYNGEERAKGNILERFSAQQFPDLHSELNLSSLELGDSALYFCASSPGGAGYGYTFGSGTRLTVV.

The chain carries TRBV4-1 and TRBJ2-7; D may be TRBD2 (6 bases). The V and J ends lost 2 bases and 3 bases respectively, with 17 bases between them. Looked up from germline, CDR1 is MGHRA and CDR2 is YSYEKL. The CDR3 runs to 16 residues. The CDR3 DNA sequence: TGCGCCAGCAGCCAAAGCCTCGGGGGAGTGTTCTACGAGCAGTACTTC. Amino acids: CASSQSLGGVFYEQYF.

The V and J genes are TRBV7-3 and TRBJ2-3; 8 bases match TRBD2. Germline V CDR1 and CDR2: SGHTA, FQGTGA. The CDR3 runs 15 residues. Unmatched junction bases numbered 6, after V lost 3 bases and J lost 4 bases. The CDR3 DNA follows: TGTGCCAGCAGCTTTCGGGGGGGTGGGCCAGATACGCAGTATTTT. Translated: CASSFRGGGPDTQYF.

J is TRBJ2-1 and V is TRBV5-4; D may be TRBD2 (5 bases). The CDR3 runs 13 residues. Trimming took 0 bases from V and 10 from J, leaving 11 bases between them. CDR1 and CDR2 (germline): SGHNT, YYREEE (reference sequence). The CDR3 protein is CASSLAGNREQFF. CDR3 nucleotides: TGTGCCAGCAGCTTGGCCGGGAACCGAGAGCAGTTCTTC.

The chain uses TRBV7-9 and TRBJ2-7, with D possibly being TRBD1 (5 bases). Germline V CDR1 and CDR2: SEHNR, FQNEAQ (reference sequence). The CDR3 has 15 amino acids. V dropped 5 bases and J dropped 3 bases, with 17 bases sitting between them. The CDR3 coding sequence is TGTGCCAGCAGCAACCTTGGGGCAGGGATCTACGAGCAGTACTTC. Translated: CASSNLGAGIYEQYF.

The rearrangement joins TRBV5-1 to TRBJ1-5, with TRBD1 matching 11 bases. CDR1 and CDR2 (germline): SGHRS, YFSETQ. The CDR3 length is 16 residues. V shed 2 bases and J 3 bases; nucleotides not matched to a gene: 4. The CDR3 nucleotides are TGCGCCAGCAGCTTCGGACAGGGGGCGTACAATCAGCCCCAGCATTTT. Residues: CASSFGQGAYNQPQHF.

The rearrangement joins TRBV30 to TRBJ2-1; TRBD1 aligns across 11 bases. The V gene's germline CDR1 is GTSNPN and CDR2 SVGIG (reference sequence). V was clipped by 1 base and J by 6 bases; unmatched bases: 2. The CDR3 runs to 14 residues. The CDR3: CAWSGGQGVNEQFF. CDR3 in DNA: TGTGCCTGGAGTGGGGGACAGGGGGTCAATGAGCAGTTCTTC.

The chain joins TRBV4-3 to TRBJ2-5; 11 nucleotides line up with TRBD2. V dropped 4 bases and J dropped 5; count of bases not matched to a gene: 15. CDR1 and CDR2 (germline): LGHNA, YSLEER. The CDR3 totals 18 residues. CDR3 sequence: CASSPQWVAGGFKETQYF. CDR3 in DNA: TGCGCCAGCAGCCCCCAGTGGGTAGCGGGAGGGTTTAAGGAGACCCAGTACTTC.

V and J are TRBV11-3 and TRBJ1-1; no clear D. Trimming took off 0 bases at V and 0 bases at J, with 11 bases between the two ends. This CDR3 spans 16 amino acids. In germline, CDR1 is SGHNT, CDR2 YENEEA. CDR3 in amino acids: CASSLDSWAVNTEAFF. As DNA, the CDR3 is TGTGCCAGCAGCTTAGATTCTTGGGCTGTGAACACTGAAGCTTTCTTT.

The gene calls are TRBV29-1 and TRBJ1-3, with D unclear. There are 13 residues in the CDR3. Germline values: CDR1 SQVTM, CDR2 ANQGSEA. Trimming stripped 4 bases from V and 0 bases from J, with 7 bases between. The CDR3 here is CSVGMSSGNTIYF. The CDR3 DNA reads as TGCAGCGTTGGCATGAGCTCTGGAAACACCATATATTTT.

The chain couples TRBV21-1 to TRBJ1-5; the table calls TRBD1, which could not be checked here. TRBV21-1 is an annotated pseudogene. The CDR3 runs 18 residues. The CDR3 DNA is TGTGCCAGCCGCAGGAATTGGGACAGTGGATATAGCAATCAGCCCCAGCATTTT. Translating gives CASRRNWDSGYSNQPQHF.